This TCR beta chain emerged from a study of long-term antiretroviral therapy in people with HIV. Across the whole study: The earliest samples came about a decade before the 2015 immediate-ART recommendation.

General observations from the study: Clonotypes expanded prior to ART showed repertoire dominance at all sampled time points.

Trimming removed 1 base from V and 3 bases from J; junction bases left unmatched: 4. The CDR3 has 16 residues. Germline values: CDR1 SGHRS, CDR2 YFSETQ. Note on this clone: Its antigen is as yet unknown.

Investigators performed immunoSEQ version v3.0 at survey level. Sequencing was performed with immunoSEQ multiplex PCR; in TCRdb, only in-frame clones are kept and a portion is missing. Among fewer than 30,000 clones, around 79% were seen once, and the ten largest hold over 8.5%. All donors provided no fewer than one pre-ART and no fewer than two post-ART PBMC samples. The chain recombines TRBV5-1 with TRBJ2-7, with 13 bases fitting TRBD2. The source was unsorted PBMCs, collected 2.1 years after starting antiretroviral therapy. The sequence was collected from a man aged 30-40 years with HIV. The CDR3 nucleotides read TGCGCCAGCAGCTTGAGACTAGCGGGGGGCCTCTACGAGCAGTACTTC. This codes for CASSLRLAGGLYEQYF.